One and the same sample provided the 11 T cell receptor beta chains below, sequenced in a study of shared clonotypes between healthy human individuals. Clones were sequenced by immunoSEQ multiplex PCR, and TCRdb holds only the in-frame ones, with some missing. The sample has around 690,000 clones; roughly 87% are singletons. The sample was memory CD8+ T cells from PBMCs. The sample's subset: CD45RO+ cells pooled with CCR7-negative TemRA cells. These receptors were taken from a man aged 18 to 35 in good health. Some clones in this sample may be carry-over from other donors' samples.

The V and J genes are TRBV28 and TRBJ2-5; weak D call: TRBD2 (5 bases). The CDR3 totals 17 residues. V was pared by 6 bases and J by 4 bases, with 24 bases between. Looked up from germline, CDR1 is MDHEN and CDR2 is SYDVKM. The CDR3 nucleotides are TGTGCCAGCAGCCTCGCCCCCTACGAGCGAGAGGGAGAGACCCAGTACTTC. Residues: CASSLAPYEREGETQYF.

J is TRBJ2-7 and V is TRBV6-1; D gene uncertain. CDR1 and CDR2 from the germline V gene are MNHNS and SASEGT. This CDR3 has 15 amino acids. The V end was cut by 1 base, the J end by 4 bases, with 14 bases between. For the CDR3, the DNA is TGTGCCAGCAGTGAAGAAGTGTGGCTGCCATACGAGCAGTACTTC. Encoded protein: CASSEEVWLPYEQYF.

The rearrangement joins TRBV7-9 to TRBJ2-1, with TRBD1 matching over 9 bases. Per the germline V gene, CDR1 is SEHNR and CDR2 is FQNEAQ (reference sequence). Trimming removed 4 bases from V and 5 bases from J; junction bases left unmatched: 6. The length of the CDR3 is 15 residues. CDR3 sequence: CASSSVGQGDNEQFF. The CDR3 bases are TGTGCCAGCAGCTCCGTGGGACAGGGTGACAATGAGCAGTTCTTC.

The rearrangement joins TRBV10-2 to TRBJ2-7; D is perhaps TRBD2 (5 bases). Trimming took 1 base from V and 4 from J, leaving 11 bases between them. CDR1 is WSHSY, CDR2 SAAADI, per germline. CDR3 length equals 14 residues. The CDR3, as DNA: TGCGCCAGCAGTGAGTGGCGGTCGGGATACGAGCAGTACTTC. Protein product: CASSEWRSGYEQYF.

The chain is built from TRBV11-1 and TRBJ2-1; no definite D call. Trimming pared 1 base from V and 7 bases from J, leaving 8 bases between. Germline lookup yields CDR1 SGHAT and CDR2 FQDESV (reference sequence). CDR3 length: 13 amino acids. The CDR3 sequence: CASSLVGRNEQFF. For the CDR3, the DNA is TGTGCCAGCAGCTTAGTGGGTCGGAATGAGCAGTTCTTC.

The V call is TRBV7-9, the J call TRBJ1-2; 11 bases match TRBD1. V trimming: 1 base; J trimming: 6 bases; junction bases outside the gene matches: 7. The CDR3 extends over 16 amino acids. The germline V gene has CDR1 SEHNR and CDR2 FQNEAQ (reference sequence). Here the CDR3 DNA reads TGTGCCAGCAGCTTAGGAGGTCCGGGACAGGGGGATGGCTACACCTTC. It translates to CASSLGGPGQGDGYTF.

The rearrangement joins TRBV5-5 to TRBJ2-5; D gene uncertain. This CDR3 has 15 residues. Trimming removed 2 bases at V and 3 bases at J, with 14 bases between. Germline CDR1 reads SGHKS; CDR2 reads YYEKEE (reference sequence). The CDR3 coding sequence is TGTGCCAGCAGCTTCAGTTTTACAATTAAAGAGACCCAGTACTTC. Translation gives CASSFSFTIKETQYF.

This clone was recorded at least ten times. This chain joins TRBV11-2 and TRBJ2-7; the match to TRBD1 covers 9 bases. V dropped 6 bases and J dropped 5; count of bases not matched to a gene: 2. Germline V CDR1 and CDR2: SGHAT, FQNNGV. The CDR3 contains 12 residues. The CDR3 sequence is CASRQGANEQYF. DNA of the CDR3: TGTGCCAGCAGACAGGGGGCAAACGAGCAGTACTTC. Based on the CDR3 plus reference TRBV11-2 and TRBJ2-7, the full variable domain is EAGVAQSPRYKIIEKRQSVAFWCNPISGHATLYWYQQILGQGPKLLIQFQNNGVVDDSQLPKDRFSAERLKGVDSTLKIQPAKLEDSAVYLCASRQGANEQYFGPGTRLTVT.

The chain has TRBV10-3 and TRBJ2-5, with TRBD1 matching over 9 bases. The last part of the DNA fits TRBJ2-7 better; the J call may be wrong. Germline CDR1 is ENHRY and CDR2 is SYGVKD. CDR3 length equals 14 residues. CDR3 DNA: TGTGCCATCAGTGACGGGACAGGGTCTTACGAGCAGTACTTC. The encoded protein is CAISDGTGSYEQYF.

The rearrangement links TRBV27 to TRBJ2-7; D is unresolved. The CDR3 runs to 15 residues. V was trimmed by 0 bases and J by 0 bases, leaving 9 bases between them. In germline, CDR1 is MNHEY, CDR2 SMNVEV (reference sequence). The CDR3 DNA reads TGTGCCAGCAGTTTATCCGCAGGTCCCTCCTACGAGCAGTACTTC. Amino acids: CASSLSAGPSYEQYF.

With regard to this clone: This same CDR3 is encoded by further DNA sequences in the sample. As DNA, the CDR3 is TGTGCCAGCAGTTTAGCAGGGACCTCCTACGAGCAGTACTTC. Residues: CASSLAGTSYEQYF. The chain couples TRBV27 to TRBJ2-7, with D perhaps given as TRBD1 or TRBD2 (5 bases each). The germline V gene has CDR1 MNHEY and CDR2 SMNVEV (reference sequence). With 2 bases removed from V and 0 bases from J, the gap between germline ends came to 8 bases. CDR3 length: 14 amino acids.